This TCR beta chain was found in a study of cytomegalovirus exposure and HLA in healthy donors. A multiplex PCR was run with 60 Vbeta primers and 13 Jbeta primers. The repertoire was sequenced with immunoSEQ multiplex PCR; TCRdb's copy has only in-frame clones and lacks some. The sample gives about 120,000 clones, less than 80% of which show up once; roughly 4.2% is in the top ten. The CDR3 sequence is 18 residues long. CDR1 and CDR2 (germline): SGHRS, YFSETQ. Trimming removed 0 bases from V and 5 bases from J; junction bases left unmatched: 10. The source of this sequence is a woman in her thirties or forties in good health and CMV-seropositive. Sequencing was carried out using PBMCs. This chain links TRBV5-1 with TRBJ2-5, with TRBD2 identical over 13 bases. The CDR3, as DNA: TGCGCCAGCAGCTTGGACAGGACTAGCGGGGGACCTCTGGAGACCCAGTACTTC. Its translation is CASSLDRTSGGPLETQYF.